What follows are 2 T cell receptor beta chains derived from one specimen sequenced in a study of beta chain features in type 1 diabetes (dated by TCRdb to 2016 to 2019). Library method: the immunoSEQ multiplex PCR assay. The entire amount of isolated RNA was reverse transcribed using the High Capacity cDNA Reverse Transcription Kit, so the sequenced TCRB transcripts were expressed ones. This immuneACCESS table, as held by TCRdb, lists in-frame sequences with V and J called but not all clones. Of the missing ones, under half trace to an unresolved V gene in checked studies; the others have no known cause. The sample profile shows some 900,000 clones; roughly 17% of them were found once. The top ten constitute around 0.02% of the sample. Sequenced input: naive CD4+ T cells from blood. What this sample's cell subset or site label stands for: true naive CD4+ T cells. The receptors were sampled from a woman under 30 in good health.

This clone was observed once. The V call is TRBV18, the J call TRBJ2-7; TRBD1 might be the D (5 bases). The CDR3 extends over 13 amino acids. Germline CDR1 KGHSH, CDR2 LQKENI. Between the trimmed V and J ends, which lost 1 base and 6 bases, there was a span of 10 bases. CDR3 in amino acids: CASSPQGPVEQYF. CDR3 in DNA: TGTGCCAGCTCACCACAGGGGCCGGTCGAGCAGTACTTC.

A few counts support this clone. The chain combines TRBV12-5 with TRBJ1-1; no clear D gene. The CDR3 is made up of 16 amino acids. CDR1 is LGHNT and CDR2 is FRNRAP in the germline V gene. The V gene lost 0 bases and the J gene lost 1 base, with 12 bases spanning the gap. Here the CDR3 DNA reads TGTGCTAGTGGTTTGGTACAATGGACGGAGAACACTGAAGCTTTCTTT. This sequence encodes CASGLVQWTENTEAFF.